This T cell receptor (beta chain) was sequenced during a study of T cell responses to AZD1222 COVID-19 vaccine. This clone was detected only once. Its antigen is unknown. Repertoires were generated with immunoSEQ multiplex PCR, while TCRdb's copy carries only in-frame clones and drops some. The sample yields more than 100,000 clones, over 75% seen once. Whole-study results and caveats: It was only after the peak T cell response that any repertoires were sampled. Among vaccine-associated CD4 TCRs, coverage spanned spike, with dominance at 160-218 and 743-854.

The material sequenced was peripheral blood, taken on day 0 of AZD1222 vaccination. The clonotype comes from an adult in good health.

The CDR3 DNA follows: TGTGCCAGCAGTGAAGGCGTGGAAGGGGCACCTTTCTTT. It specifies CASSEGVEGAPFF. The chain couples TRBV6-1 to TRBJ1-1; maybe TRBD1 (5 bases). The CDR3 sequence is 13 residues long. Deletions cut 1 base from V and 12 bases from J, with 15 bases between. Germline V CDR1 and CDR2: MNHNS, SASEGT.